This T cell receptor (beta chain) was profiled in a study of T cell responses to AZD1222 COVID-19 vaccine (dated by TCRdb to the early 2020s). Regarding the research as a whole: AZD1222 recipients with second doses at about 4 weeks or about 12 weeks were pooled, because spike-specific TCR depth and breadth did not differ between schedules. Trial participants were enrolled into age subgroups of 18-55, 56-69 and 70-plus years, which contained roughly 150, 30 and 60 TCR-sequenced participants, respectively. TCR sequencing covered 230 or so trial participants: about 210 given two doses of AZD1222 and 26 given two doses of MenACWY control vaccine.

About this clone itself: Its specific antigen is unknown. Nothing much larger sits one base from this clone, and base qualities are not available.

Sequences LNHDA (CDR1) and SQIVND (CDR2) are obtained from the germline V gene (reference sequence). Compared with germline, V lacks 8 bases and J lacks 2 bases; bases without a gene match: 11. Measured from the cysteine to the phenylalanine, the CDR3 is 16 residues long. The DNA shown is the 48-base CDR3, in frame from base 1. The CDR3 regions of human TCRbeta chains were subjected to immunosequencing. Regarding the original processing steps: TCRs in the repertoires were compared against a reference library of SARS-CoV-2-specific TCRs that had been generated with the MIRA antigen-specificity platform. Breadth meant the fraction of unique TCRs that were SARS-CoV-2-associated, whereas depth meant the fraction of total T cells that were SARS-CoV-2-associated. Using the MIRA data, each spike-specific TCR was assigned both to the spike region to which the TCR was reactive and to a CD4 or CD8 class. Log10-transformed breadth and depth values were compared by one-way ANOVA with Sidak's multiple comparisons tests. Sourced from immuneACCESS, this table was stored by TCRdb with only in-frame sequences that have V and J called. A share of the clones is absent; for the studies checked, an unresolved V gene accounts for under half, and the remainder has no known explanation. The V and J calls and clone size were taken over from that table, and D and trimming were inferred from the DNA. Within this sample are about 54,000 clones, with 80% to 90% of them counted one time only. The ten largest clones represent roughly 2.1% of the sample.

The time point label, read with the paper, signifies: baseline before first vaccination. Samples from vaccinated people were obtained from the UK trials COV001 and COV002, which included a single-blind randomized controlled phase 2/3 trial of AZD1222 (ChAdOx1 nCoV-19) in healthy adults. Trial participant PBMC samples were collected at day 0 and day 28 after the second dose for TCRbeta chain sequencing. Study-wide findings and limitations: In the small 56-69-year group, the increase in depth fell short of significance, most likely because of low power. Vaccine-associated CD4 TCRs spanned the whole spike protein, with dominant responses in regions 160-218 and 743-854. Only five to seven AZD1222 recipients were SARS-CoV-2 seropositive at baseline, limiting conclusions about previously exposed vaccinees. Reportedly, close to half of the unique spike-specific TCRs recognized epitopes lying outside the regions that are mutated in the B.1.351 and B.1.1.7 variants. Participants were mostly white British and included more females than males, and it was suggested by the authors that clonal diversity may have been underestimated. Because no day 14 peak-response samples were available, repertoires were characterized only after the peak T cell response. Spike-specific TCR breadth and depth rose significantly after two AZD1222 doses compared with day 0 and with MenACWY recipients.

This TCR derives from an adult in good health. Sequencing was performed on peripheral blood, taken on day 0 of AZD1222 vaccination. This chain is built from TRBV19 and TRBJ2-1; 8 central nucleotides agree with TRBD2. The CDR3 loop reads CASGYAGGSTYNEQFF. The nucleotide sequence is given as TGTGCCAGTGGGTACGCGGGAGGAAGCACCTACAATGAGCAGTTCTTC.